The 5 T cell receptor beta chains below all came from one sample that was sequenced in a study of T-cell reconstitution after alpha-beta-depleted transplantation in children. TCRbeta library construction was performed incorporating unique molecular identifiers. TCRdb used MiXCR to reprocess the PCR reads, holding one entry per CDR3 protein. The sample has 120,000 or so distinct CDR3 sequences; more than 20% are singletons. This material consisted of PBMCs, mostly from graft donor cells, taken 180 days after TCRalphabeta/CD19-depleted stem cell transplant. These receptors were taken from a male patient under 10 years old who had a stem cell transplant for chronic granulomatous disease, so the T cells may come from the graft donor.

The chain uses TRBV20-1 and TRBJ2-3; D tentatively reads TRBD1 or TRBD2 (5 bases each). The CDR3 sequence is 17 residues long. Looked up from germline, CDR1 is DFQATT and CDR2 is SNEGSKA (reference sequence). Deletions cut 0 bases from V and 0 bases from J, with 16 bases between. The CDR3 loop reads CSARDWFRDGSTDTQYF. CDR3 sequence (DNA): TGCAGTGCTAGAGATTGGTTTCGGGACGGGAGCACAGATACGCAGTATTTT.

The V call is TRBV10-3, the J call TRBJ2-7; D is undetermined. V was trimmed by 3 bases and J by 2 bases, leaving 5 bases between them. Germline values: CDR1 ENHRY, CDR2 SYGVKD. The CDR3 has 12 amino acids. CDR3 region: CAISELAYEQYF. CDR3 bases: TGTGCCATCAGTGAATTAGCCTACGAGCAGTACTTC.

This clonotype was seen repeatedly, ten times or more. This rearrangement joins TRBV7-9 to TRBJ2-2; unclear D gene. CDR1 and CDR2 from the germline V gene are SEHNR and FQNEAQ (reference sequence). Trimming shortened V by 5 bases and J by 3 bases, and 4 bases separated the two germline ends. CDR3 size: 12 residues. CDR3 sequence (DNA): TGTGCCAGCAGCCGGGACACCGGGGAGCTGTTTTTT. Translation gives CASSRDTGELFF.

This clonotype was recorded at least ten times. The chain employs TRBV20-1 and TRBJ2-7; D remains unclear. The CDR3 runs to 14 residues. In germline, CDR1 is DFQATT, CDR2 SNEGSKA (reference sequence). The V and J ends lost 2 bases and 4 bases respectively, with 15 bases between them. CDR3 nucleotide sequence: TGCAGTGCTAGATGGGCAGAGGCTCCGTACGAGCAGTACTTC. It encodes CSARWAEAPYEQYF.

V is TRBV29-1 and J is TRBJ2-2, with a possible D match to TRBD2 (6 bases). CDR1 and CDR2 (germline): SQVTM, ANQGSEA. CDR3 length: 13 residues. The V end lost 7 bases, the J end lost 2 bases, and 11 bases lay between the germline ends. CDR3 DNA: TGCAGCGGGGCGGGACTTAACACCGGGGAGCTGTTTTTT. Encoded protein: CSGAGLNTGELFF.